A single sample is the source of the 6 T cell receptor beta chains below, sequenced in a study of T-cell memory formation after mild COVID-19. A single record per CDR3 protein comes from TCRdb applying MiXCR to the 5' RACE reads. The sample lists a few hundred thousand distinct CDR3 sequences; around 20% were seen once. The sequencing input was PBMCs or a T cell subset sorted from them (not recorded which). The receptors derive from an adult woman who had mild COVID-19 (a few samples of this study predate the infection). Cell type and time point are not known.

This clonotype occurred a few times. The genes are TRBV10-3 and TRBJ1-1; D is unresolved. CDR3 length: 13 residues. Trimming took off 5 bases at V and 2 bases at J, with 9 bases between the two ends. CDR1 is ENHRY and CDR2 is SYGVKD in the germline V gene. The chain's CDR3 is CAISPGINTEAFF. The CDR3 bases are TGTGCCATCAGTCCCGGGATAAACACTGAAGCTTTCTTT.

The rearrangement joins TRBV27 to TRBJ2-7; the match to TRBD2 covers 10 bases. V trimming: 8 bases; J trimming: 4 bases; junction bases outside the gene matches: 2. The CDR3 loop spans 12 amino acids. The germline CDR1 and CDR2 sequences are MNHEY and SMNVEV (reference sequence). Written as DNA, the CDR3 is TGTGCCAGCGCTAGCGGGGGATACGAGCAGTACTTC. Residues: CASASGGYEQYF.

This clonotype showed up many times. The chain joins TRBV29-1 to TRBJ2-3; 9 bases agree with TRBD1. V shed 4 bases and J 4 bases; nucleotides not matched to a gene: 6. The germline CDR1 and CDR2 sequences are SQVTM and ANQGSEA. CDR3 length: 14 residues. The CDR3 DNA is TGCAGCGTTGCCGACAGGGGGATAGCAGATACGCAGTATTTT. Translated: CSVADRGIADTQYF.

This clonotype was counted a few times. The chain joins TRBV7-8 to TRBJ1-5; no definite D call. The length of the CDR3 is 13 residues. Germline lookup yields CDR1 SGHVS and CDR2 FQNEAQ. The V end was cut by 5 bases, the J end by 4 bases, with 9 bases between. The CDR3 sequence: CASSPRPNQPQHF. Here the CDR3 DNA reads TGTGCCAGCAGCCCCCGCCCAAATCAGCCCCAGCATTTT. Drawing the rest from reference TRBV7-8 and TRBJ1-5, the complete variable domain is GAGVSQSPRYKVAKRGQDVALRCDPISGHVSLFWYQQALGQGPEFLTYFQNEAQLDKSGLPSDRFFAERPEGSVSTLKIQRTQQEDSAVYLCASSPRPNQPQHFGDGTRLSIL.

This rearrangement joins TRBV7-3 to TRBJ2-1, with TRBD1 identical over 9 bases. The V gene's germline CDR1 is SGHTA and CDR2 FQGTGA. The CDR3 contains 15 residues. J lost 7 bases, V lost 5 bases, and 9 bases had no gene match. In nucleotides, the CDR3 is TGTGCCAGCAGCCTAGGGGGACAGGGAAAGAATGAGCAGTTCTTC. It encodes CASSLGGQGKNEQFF.

The V call is TRBV15, the J call TRBJ2-1, with 11 positions matching TRBD2. The V gene end was trimmed by 3 bases and the J gene end by 6 bases; junction bases not matched to a gene: 10. The length of the CDR3 is 17 residues. From germline, CDR1 is LNHNV and CDR2 YYDKDF (reference sequence). DNA of the CDR3: TGTGCCACCAGCAGGGCTAGCGGGGGGTTCATGGTCAATGAGCAGTTCTTC. The encoded protein is CATSRASGGFMVNEQFF.